These T cell receptor beta chains were read from a single sample in a study of T cell changes during pregnancy in multiple sclerosis. Profiled with immunoSEQ multiplex PCR; TCRdb holds only in-frame clones, not every one. The table includes around 73,000 clones, about 92% detected once. The sample in question was peripheral blood, obtained in the third trimester of pregnancy. The receptors shown here come from a female donor in good health, enrolled as a control in a pregnancy study. CDR3s include the opening cysteine and the closing phenylalanine or tryptophan. The D gene is left open where the match is weak. Expanded clones are given a class, and other clones once, few, many or no size at all.

>TRBJ1-1|NA|TRBD1|TRBV27
TGTGCCAGCAATAGACAGGGCCCGAACACTGAAGCTTTCTTT
CASNRQGPNTEAFF
>TRBJ1-1|once|NA|TRBV19
TGTGCCAGTAGGGAGGAGATCCGGGTGAACACTGAAGCTTTCTTT
CASREEIRVNTEAFF
>TRBJ2-1|NA|TRBD2|TRBV28
TGTGCCAGCAGTTCCCGGACTAGCGGGAGCTTGGTCGATGAGCAGTTCTTC
CASSSRTSGSLVDEQFF
>TRBJ2-1|NA|TRBD2|TRBV4-3
TGCGCCAGCAGCCAAGAAGTAGCGGGGTACCCAAATGAGCAGTTCTTC
CASSQEVAGYPNEQFF
>TRBJ2-1|once|NA|TRBV21-1
TGTGCCAGCAGCAAGCCCTCGGGAGGCAGGAACAATGAGCAGTTCTTC
CASSKPSGGRNNEQFF
>TRBJ1-2|NA|TRBD1|TRBV28
TGTGCCAGCAGTCCACGGACAGGGCATGGCTACACCTTC
CASSPRTGHGYTF
>TRBJ1-2|NA|NA|TRBV15
TGTGCCACCAGCAGAGATAGGTTCCGCGGAGGCTACACCTTC
CATSRDRFRGGYTF
>TRBJ2-1|NA|TRBD2|TRBV6-4
TGTGCCAGCAGTGATAGTAGCGGGGGGGCCAATGAGCAGTTCTTC
CASSDSSGGANEQFF
>TRBJ1-2|NA|NA|TRBV2
TGTGCCAGCAGCGAAACAGGGTATGGCTACACCTTC
CASSETGYGYTF
>TRBJ1-2|NA|NA|TRBV27
TGTGCCAGCAGTTCGTCGCGGAGGAACGAAGGCTACACCTTC
CASSSSRRNEGYTF
>TRBJ2-7|NA|TRBD2|TRBV2
TGTGCCAGCACCGGGACTAGCGGCTACGAGCAGTACTTC
CASTGTSGYEQYF
>TRBJ2-2|NA|NA|TRBV4-2
TGTGCCAGCAGCCAAGTCCGACAGCTGAACACCGGGGAGCTGTTTTTT
CASSQVRQLNTGELFF
>TRBJ2-4|NA|TRBD1|TRBV11-2
TGTGCCAGCGGGACAGGGGGGGCAAACATTCAGTACTTC
CASGTGGANIQYF
>TRBJ2-3|NA|TRBD2|TRBV4-1
TGCGCCAGCAGCCAAGATCCGGGGGGTAGGGATACGCAGTATTTT
CASSQDPGGRDTQYF
>TRBJ1-5|NA|TRBD1|TRBV28
TGTGCCAGCAGAACCGGGACAGGGAAGCGAGGAAATCAGCCCCAGCATTTT
CASRTGTGKRGNQPQHF
>TRBJ1-4|once|NA|TRBV29-1
TGCAGCGTCCCGGTGGGGGGAGACGAAAAACTGTTTTTT
CSVPVGGDEKLFF
>TRBJ2-4|NA|NA|TRBV7-2
TGTGCCAGCAGCTTGTTATTTCAGGGGAGTGCCAAAAACATTCAGTACTTC
CASSLLFQGSAKNIQYF